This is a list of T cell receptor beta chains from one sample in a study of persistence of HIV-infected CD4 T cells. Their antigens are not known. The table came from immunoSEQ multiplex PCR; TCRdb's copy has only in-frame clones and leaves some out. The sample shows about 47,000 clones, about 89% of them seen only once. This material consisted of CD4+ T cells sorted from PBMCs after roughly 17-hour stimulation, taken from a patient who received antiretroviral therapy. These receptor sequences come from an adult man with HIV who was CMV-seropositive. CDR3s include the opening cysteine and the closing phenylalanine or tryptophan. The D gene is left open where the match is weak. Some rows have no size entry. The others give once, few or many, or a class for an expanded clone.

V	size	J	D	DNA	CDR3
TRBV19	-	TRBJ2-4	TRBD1	TGTGCCAGTAGTATGGGGGTGGGCAGGGGGAACATTCAGTACTTC	CASSMGVGRGNIQYF
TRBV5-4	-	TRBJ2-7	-	TGTGCCAGCAGCCCCGGAGGGGGGTACCCATCCTACGAGCAGTACTTC	CASSPGGGYPSYEQYF
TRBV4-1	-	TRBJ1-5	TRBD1	TGCGCCAGCAGCCAAGTTTTGGACAGGGGGCGCAAGCCCCAGCATTTT	CASSQVLDRGRKPQHF
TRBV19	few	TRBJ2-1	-	TGTGCCAGTAGTATCAGGGCGTCACCCGTGCTGTTCTTC	CASSIRASPVLFF
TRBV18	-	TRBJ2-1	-	TGTGCCAGCTCACCAGGTCAGTACAATGAGCAGTTCTTC	CASSPGQYNEQFF
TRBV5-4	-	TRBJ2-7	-	TGTGCCAGCAGCTTAGACTTCTACGAGCAGTACTTC	CASSLDFYEQYF
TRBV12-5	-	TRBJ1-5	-	TGTGCTAGTGGCTCCATGGTTAATCAGCCCCAGCATTTT	CASGSMVNQPQHF
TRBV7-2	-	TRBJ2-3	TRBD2	TGTGCCAGCAGCTTAAGACTAGCGGGGGGGCAAGATACGCAGTATTTT	CASSLRLAGGQDTQYF
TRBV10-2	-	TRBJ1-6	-	TGCGCCAGCAGTAACCCGGACAGAAGCTCCTATAATTCACCCCTCCACTTT	CASSNPDRSSYNSPLHF
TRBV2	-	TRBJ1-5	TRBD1	TGTGCCAGCACCCTGGACAGGGTTCATCAGCCCCAGCATTTT	CASTLDRVHQPQHF
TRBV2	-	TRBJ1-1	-	TGTGCCAGCACGGAGGAGGTTGCCACTGAAGCTTTCTTT	CASTEEVATEAFF
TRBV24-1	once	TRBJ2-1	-	TGTGCCACCAGTGATCCAGACTCCAGGTATCGGGATGAGCAGTTCTTC	CATSDPDSRYRDEQFF
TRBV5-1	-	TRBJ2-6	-	TGCGCCAGCAGCTTGCCTACAGTATCTGGGGCCAACGTCCTGACTTTC	CASSLPTVSGANVLTF
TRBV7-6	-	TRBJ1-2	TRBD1	TGTGCCAGCAGCCCAGATACGACAGGGCGGATTGGCTACACCTTC	CASSPDTTGRIGYTF
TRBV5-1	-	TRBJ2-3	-	TGCGCCAGCAGCTACGGACTCACAGATACGCAGTATTTT	CASSYGLTDTQYF
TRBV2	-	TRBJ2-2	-	TGTGCCAGCAGTGAAGCTAGAAGCGCCGGGGAGCTGTTTTTT	CASSEARSAGELFF
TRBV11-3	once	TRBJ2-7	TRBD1	TGTGCCAGCAGCAAGGGACAGGGTGGAGGGAGCTACGAGCAGTACTTC	CASSKGQGGGSYEQYF
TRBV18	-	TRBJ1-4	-	TGTGCCAGCTCACCGGGGTCGGGACGGGCAACTAATGAAAAACTGTTTTTT	CASSPGSGRATNEKLFF
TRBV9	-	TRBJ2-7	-	TGTGCCAGCAGCGTCGCGCCGGGCCCCTACGAGCAGTACTTC	CASSVAPGPYEQYF
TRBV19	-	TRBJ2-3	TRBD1	TGTGCCAGTAGCCGGGACAGGGGGTCAGATACGCAGTATTTT	CASSRDRGSDTQYF
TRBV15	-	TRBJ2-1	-	TGTGCCACCAGCAGAGACCACGGGGCTTACAATGAGCAGTTCTTC	CATSRDHGAYNEQFF
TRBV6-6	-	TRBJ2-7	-	TGTGCCAGCAGTTACTCGACCGACACAGAGCAGTACTTC	CASSYSTDTEQYF
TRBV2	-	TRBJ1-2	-	TGTGCCAGCAGTGATCAAAGGGCAGACTATGGCTACACCTTC	CASSDQRADYGYTF
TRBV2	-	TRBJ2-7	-	TGTGCCAGCACCTTCCAAGGATACGAGCAGTACTTC	CASTFQGYEQYF
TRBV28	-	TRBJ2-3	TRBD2	TGTGCCAGCAGTTGGGGGGGACCCACAGATACGCAGTATTTT	CASSWGGPTDTQYF
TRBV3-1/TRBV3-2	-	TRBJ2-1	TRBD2	TGTGCCAGCAGCCAATCGAGCGGGGGGGCCTACAATGAGCAGTTCTTC	CASSQSSGGAYNEQFF
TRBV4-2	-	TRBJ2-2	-	TGTGCCAGCAGCCAAGAATTTCGACCGGACACCGGGGAGCTGTTTTTT	CASSQEFRPDTGELFF
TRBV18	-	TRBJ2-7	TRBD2	TGTGCCAGCTCAGATAGCGGGGGGCGCTACGAGCAGTACTTC	CASSDSGGRYEQYF
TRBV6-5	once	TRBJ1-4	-	TGTGCCAGTGGGGGGGCCTGGGGGCATGGTGAAAAACTGTTTTTT	CASGGAWGHGEKLFF
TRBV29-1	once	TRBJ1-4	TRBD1	TGCAGCGGGGGACAGGGTGGCGAAAAACTGTTTTTT	CSGGQGGEKLFF
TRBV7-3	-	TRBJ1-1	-	TGTGCCAGCAGCTTAACCCCTAACATGGAATTCTCTGAAGCTTTCTTT	CASSLTPNMEFSEAFF
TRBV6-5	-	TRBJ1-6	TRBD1	TGTGCCAGCAGACCCGGGACAGGGTTTTCACCCCTCCACTTT	CASRPGTGFSPLHF